Listed below are T cell receptor beta chains from one sample, sequenced in a study of cytomegalovirus exposure and HLA in healthy donors. Clones were sequenced by immunoSEQ multiplex PCR, and TCRdb holds only the in-frame ones, with some missing. The sample consists of approximately 220,000 clones, about 93% of them appearing once. The sequencing sample was made of PBMCs. The receptors shown here come from a woman between 18 and 29 years old in good health and CMV-seronegative. Each CDR3 is given with its conserved first and last residue. Each record gives: CDR3 length, clone size, V gene, J gene, D gene, CDR3 DNA, CDR3 protein. D genes are given only for firm matches. Size is omitted from some rows. Given values are once, few, many or a class for expanded clones.

cdr3_length: 13; clone_size: -; v_call: TRBV2; j_call: TRBJ1-1; d_call: -; cdr3_nt: TGTGCCAGCAGTCTTCCAGGGTTCGCTGAAGCTTTCTTT; cdr3_aa: CASSLPGFAEAFF
cdr3_length: 13; clone_size: -; v_call: TRBV30; j_call: TRBJ1-1; d_call: TRBD1; cdr3_nt: TGTGCCGGAAGGACAGGTTCGAACACTGAAGCTTTCTTT; cdr3_aa: CAGRTGSNTEAFF
cdr3_length: 14; clone_size: -; v_call: TRBV7-9; j_call: TRBJ1-1; d_call: -; cdr3_nt: TGTGCCAGCAGCTTACCAGGGGAGGGAACTGAAGCTTTCTTT; cdr3_aa: CASSLPGEGTEAFF
cdr3_length: 13; clone_size: once; v_call: TRBV2; j_call: TRBJ1-1; d_call: TRBD1; cdr3_nt: TGTGCCAGCCTAAGGGACAGGAACACTGAAGCTTTCTTT; cdr3_aa: CASLRDRNTEAFF
cdr3_length: 13; clone_size: -; v_call: TRBV6-1; j_call: TRBJ2-7; d_call: TRBD1; cdr3_nt: TGTGCCAGCACCACAGGGGGCTCCTACGAGCAGTACTTC; cdr3_aa: CASTTGGSYEQYF
cdr3_length: 14; clone_size: -; v_call: TRBV11-3; j_call: TRBJ2-3; d_call: -; cdr3_nt: TGTGCCAGCAGCTATCGACAGAGCACAGATACGCAGTATTTT; cdr3_aa: CASSYRQSTDTQYF
cdr3_length: 18; clone_size: -; v_call: TRBV28; j_call: TRBJ1-6; d_call: TRBD1; cdr3_nt: TGTGCCAGCAGTTTTTCGGGACAGGGGAATTCCTATAATTCACCCCTCCACTTT; cdr3_aa: CASSFSGQGNSYNSPLHF
cdr3_length: 15; clone_size: -; v_call: TRBV7-8; j_call: TRBJ2-3; d_call: TRBD2; cdr3_nt: TGTGCCAGCACCCGCGGGCGGGAGTGGGCAGATACGCAGTATTTT; cdr3_aa: CASTRGREWADTQYF
cdr3_length: 13; clone_size: once; v_call: TRBV19; j_call: TRBJ1-1; d_call: TRBD1; cdr3_nt: TGTGCCAGTAGAACCGGGACAGGGACTGAAGCTTTCTTT; cdr3_aa: CASRTGTGTEAFF
cdr3_length: 18; clone_size: -; v_call: TRBV10-1; j_call: TRBJ2-3; d_call: TRBD2; cdr3_nt: TGCGCCAGCAGTGAGTCTCCCCCCGGGACTAGCGGCACAGATACGCAGTATTTT; cdr3_aa: CASSESPPGTSGTDTQYF
cdr3_length: 13; clone_size: -; v_call: TRBV11-2; j_call: TRBJ2-1; d_call: TRBD1; cdr3_nt: TGTGCCAGCAGCTTGGGACAGTACAATGAGCAGTTCTTC; cdr3_aa: CASSLGQYNEQFF
cdr3_length: 15; clone_size: -; v_call: TRBV5-5; j_call: TRBJ2-2; d_call: TRBD1; cdr3_nt: TGTGCCAGCAGCCCCTGGACAGGAGGAGCCGGGGAGCTGTTTTTT; cdr3_aa: CASSPWTGGAGELFF
cdr3_length: 18; clone_size: -; v_call: TRBV19; j_call: TRBJ2-1; d_call: TRBD2; cdr3_nt: TGTGCCAGTAGTATAGATCAGGCGGGAGCCAGCTCCTACAATGAGCAGTTCTTC; cdr3_aa: CASSIDQAGASSYNEQFF
cdr3_length: 15; clone_size: -; v_call: TRBV4-2; j_call: TRBJ2-5; d_call: TRBD2; cdr3_nt: TGTGCCAGCAGCCAAACAACTAGCGGACAAGAGACCCAGTACTTC; cdr3_aa: CASSQTTSGQETQYF
cdr3_length: 15; clone_size: -; v_call: TRBV4-2; j_call: TRBJ1-2; d_call: TRBD1; cdr3_nt: TGTGCCAGCAGCCAAGGCGGACGAACAGGGGATGGCTACACCTTC; cdr3_aa: CASSQGGRTGDGYTF
cdr3_length: 15; clone_size: once; v_call: TRBV7-9; j_call: TRBJ1-5; d_call: TRBD1; cdr3_nt: TGTGCCAGCAGCTTAGGGACAGGAGATTATCAGCCCCAGCATTTT; cdr3_aa: CASSLGTGDYQPQHF
cdr3_length: 12; clone_size: once; v_call: TRBV19; j_call: TRBJ1-2; d_call: -; cdr3_nt: TGTGCCAGTAGTCCCGGATTGGAGGGCTACACCTTC; cdr3_aa: CASSPGLEGYTF
cdr3_length: 14; clone_size: -; v_call: TRBV5-4; j_call: TRBJ1-1; d_call: -; cdr3_nt: TGTGCCAGCAGCCTAAGGACAGATGGCACTGAAGCTTTCTTT; cdr3_aa: CASSLRTDGTEAFF
cdr3_length: 14; clone_size: -; v_call: TRBV10-1; j_call: TRBJ2-1; d_call: -; cdr3_nt: TGCGCCAGCAGTGTAACTAGTCCCCACAATGAGCAGTTCTTC; cdr3_aa: CASSVTSPHNEQFF
cdr3_length: 14; clone_size: once; v_call: TRBV9; j_call: TRBJ1-4; d_call: TRBD1; cdr3_nt: TGTGCCAGCAGCGCCGGGACAGGGGGTGAAAAACTGTTTTTT; cdr3_aa: CASSAGTGGEKLFF
cdr3_length: 13; clone_size: -; v_call: TRBV5-4; j_call: TRBJ2-7; d_call: -; cdr3_nt: TGTGCCAGCAGCGCAGACAATCCCTACGAGCAGTACTTC; cdr3_aa: CASSADNPYEQYF
cdr3_length: 14; clone_size: -; v_call: TRBV4-2; j_call: TRBJ1-2; d_call: -; cdr3_nt: TGTGCCAGCAGCCAAGATGAGTGGAACTATGGCTACACCTTC; cdr3_aa: CASSQDEWNYGYTF
cdr3_length: 16; clone_size: once; v_call: TRBV4-2; j_call: TRBJ2-5; d_call: TRBD1; cdr3_nt: TGTGCCAGCAGCCAAGATTCAGCGACCAGGGGGGAGACCCAGTACTTC; cdr3_aa: CASSQDSATRGETQYF
cdr3_length: 12; clone_size: once; v_call: TRBV10-3; j_call: TRBJ2-1; d_call: -; cdr3_nt: TGTGCCATCAGTGAACAATCCAATGAGCAGTTCTTC; cdr3_aa: CAISEQSNEQFF
cdr3_length: 14; clone_size: -; v_call: TRBV6-5; j_call: TRBJ2-7; d_call: TRBD1; cdr3_nt: TGTGCCAGCAGTTGGGGGCAGGGGGCGGGGGAGCAGTACTTC; cdr3_aa: CASSWGQGAGEQYF
cdr3_length: 13; clone_size: -; v_call: TRBV4-1; j_call: TRBJ1-2; d_call: -; cdr3_nt: TGCGCCAGCAGCCAAGAGGGCCCCTATGGCTACACCTTC; cdr3_aa: CASSQEGPYGYTF
cdr3_length: 14; clone_size: -; v_call: TRBV30; j_call: TRBJ2-3; d_call: TRBD2; cdr3_nt: TGTGCCTGGGACCTAGCGGGAGGTACAGATACGCAGTATTTT; cdr3_aa: CAWDLAGGTDTQYF
cdr3_length: 12; clone_size: -; v_call: TRBV10-3; j_call: TRBJ2-7; d_call: -; cdr3_nt: TGTGCCATCAGCGCAGGGACCTACGAGCAGTACTTC; cdr3_aa: CAISAGTYEQYF
cdr3_length: 15; clone_size: -; v_call: TRBV7-9; j_call: TRBJ2-2; d_call: -; cdr3_nt: TGTGCCAGCAGCTTAGTCCCAGGGGATGCCGGGGAGCTGTTTTTT; cdr3_aa: CASSLVPGDAGELFF
cdr3_length: 14; clone_size: -; v_call: TRBV19; j_call: TRBJ2-1; d_call: -; cdr3_nt: TGTGCCAGTAGTATAGATGTTAATTACAATGAGCAGTTCTTC; cdr3_aa: CASSIDVNYNEQFF
cdr3_length: 16; clone_size: -; v_call: TRBV6-4; j_call: TRBJ1-1; d_call: TRBD1; cdr3_nt: TGTGCCAGCAGTGACCGCGACAGGGGGGTAGGAACTGAAGCTTTCTTT; cdr3_aa: CASSDRDRGVGTEAFF
cdr3_length: 13; clone_size: -; v_call: TRBV7-9; j_call: TRBJ1-2; d_call: -; cdr3_nt: TGTGCCAGCAGCAACCGGGACTGGGATGGCTACACCTTC; cdr3_aa: CASSNRDWDGYTF
cdr3_length: 14; clone_size: -; v_call: TRBV6-6; j_call: TRBJ1-4; d_call: -; cdr3_nt: TGTGCCAGCAGGTGGACAGCAACTAATGAAAAACTGTTTTTT; cdr3_aa: CASRWTATNEKLFF
cdr3_length: 18; clone_size: -; v_call: TRBV15; j_call: TRBJ1-3; d_call: TRBD1; cdr3_nt: TGTGCCACCAGCAGAGATCTCGGCAGGGGGCTTCTTGGAAACACCATATATTTT; cdr3_aa: CATSRDLGRGLLGNTIYF
cdr3_length: 13; clone_size: -; v_call: TRBV7-7; j_call: TRBJ1-4; d_call: -; cdr3_nt: TGTGCCAGCAGCTTGGGGACAAGTGAAAAACTGTTTTTT; cdr3_aa: CASSLGTSEKLFF
cdr3_length: 16; clone_size: -; v_call: TRBV14; j_call: TRBJ2-7; d_call: TRBD2; cdr3_nt: TGTGCCAGCAGTACTCTAGCGGGAGGGATATCCTACGAGCAGTACTTC; cdr3_aa: CASSTLAGGISYEQYF
cdr3_length: 15; clone_size: -; v_call: TRBV7-7; j_call: TRBJ2-3; d_call: -; cdr3_nt: TGTGCCAGCAGCTTAGGTCCGGGGAGCACAGATACGCAGTATTTT; cdr3_aa: CASSLGPGSTDTQYF
cdr3_length: 12; clone_size: -; v_call: TRBV10-1; j_call: TRBJ1-3; d_call: -; cdr3_nt: TGCGCCAGCAGCAGAACTGGAAACACCATATATTTT; cdr3_aa: CASSRTGNTIYF
cdr3_length: 13; clone_size: -; v_call: TRBV6-1; j_call: TRBJ1-5; d_call: TRBD1; cdr3_nt: TGTGCCAGCATCTTTGAGGGGGCCCAGCCCCAGCATTTT; cdr3_aa: CASIFEGAQPQHF
cdr3_length: 17; clone_size: -; v_call: TRBV5-4; j_call: TRBJ1-6; d_call: TRBD1; cdr3_nt: TGTGCCAGCAGCGGAGGGACAGGGCAAATCTATAATTCACCCCTCCACTTT; cdr3_aa: CASSGGTGQIYNSPLHF
cdr3_length: 14; clone_size: -; v_call: TRBV9; j_call: TRBJ2-3; d_call: -; cdr3_nt: TGTGCCAGCAGCTCCCGGACAGCTGGAGATACGCAGTATTTT; cdr3_aa: CASSSRTAGDTQYF
cdr3_length: 17; clone_size: -; v_call: TRBV5-1; j_call: TRBJ2-7; d_call: TRBD1; cdr3_nt: TGCGCCAGCAGCTGGGCACCCATGGACAGGAGCCCTTACGAGCAGTACTTC; cdr3_aa: CASSWAPMDRSPYEQYF